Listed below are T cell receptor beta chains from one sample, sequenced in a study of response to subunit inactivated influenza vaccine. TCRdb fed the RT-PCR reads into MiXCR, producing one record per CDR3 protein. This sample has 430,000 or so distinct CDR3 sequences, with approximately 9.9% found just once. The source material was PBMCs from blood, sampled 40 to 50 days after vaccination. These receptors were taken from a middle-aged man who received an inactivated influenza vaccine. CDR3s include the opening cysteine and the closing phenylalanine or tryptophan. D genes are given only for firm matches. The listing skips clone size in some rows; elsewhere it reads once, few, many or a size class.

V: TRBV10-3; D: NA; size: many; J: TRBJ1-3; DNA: TGTGCCACCTTCGACCCCACGGGTACTACTGGAAACACCATATATTTT; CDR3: CATFDPTGTTGNTIYF
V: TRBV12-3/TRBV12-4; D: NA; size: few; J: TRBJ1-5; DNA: TGTGCCAGCAGCCGAGGGGTAAGGGGCAATCAGCCCCAGCATTTT; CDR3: CASSRGVRGNQPQHF
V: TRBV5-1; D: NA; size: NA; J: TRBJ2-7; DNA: TGCGCCAGCAGCTTACGGGACTTTTCCTACGAGCAGTACTTC; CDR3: CASSLRDFSYEQYF
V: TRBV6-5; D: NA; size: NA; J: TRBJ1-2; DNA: TGTGCCAGCAGTTACTCGGTTTGGACAGTCGACGGCTACACCTTC; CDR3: CASSYSVWTVDGYTF
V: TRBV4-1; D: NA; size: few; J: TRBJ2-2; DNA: TGCGCCAGCAGCCAAGATGGTCCCACTGCCAGGAGGAACACCGGGGAGCTGTTTTTT; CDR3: CASSQDGPTARRNTGELFF
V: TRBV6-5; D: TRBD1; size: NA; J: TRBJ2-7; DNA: TGTGCCAGCAGTTACAATAGGGACAGGGGGCGCGAGCAGTACTTC; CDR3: CASSYNRDRGREQYF
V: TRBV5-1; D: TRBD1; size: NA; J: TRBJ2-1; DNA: TGCGCCAGCAGCCCGGGACAGGGAGGCGGTGAGCAGTTCTTC; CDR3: CASSPGQGGGEQFF
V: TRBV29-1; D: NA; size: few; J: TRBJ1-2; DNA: TGCAGCCTCAGGGACCCTATGGGCTACACCTTC; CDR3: CSLRDPMGYTF
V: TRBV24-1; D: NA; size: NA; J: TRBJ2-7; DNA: TGTGCCACCAGTGATAATCGGGAGCAGTACTTC; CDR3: CATSDNREQYF
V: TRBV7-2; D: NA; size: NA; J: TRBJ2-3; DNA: TGTGCCAGCAGCTTACGGACATCGCCCGGATCGCAGTATTTT; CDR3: CASSLRTSPGSQYF
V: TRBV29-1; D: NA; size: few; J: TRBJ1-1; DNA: TGCAGCGGTGGGTCCAAGAACACTGAAGCTTTCTTT; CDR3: CSGGSKNTEAFF
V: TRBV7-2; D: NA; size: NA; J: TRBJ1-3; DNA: TGTGCCAGCAGCCCTCAGATGGGGAGCACCATATATTTT; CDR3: CASSPQMGSTIYF
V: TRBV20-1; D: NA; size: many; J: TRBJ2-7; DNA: TGCAGTGCTCCAAACCCGGACACTTCCCACGAGCAGTACTTC; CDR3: CSAPNPDTSHEQYF
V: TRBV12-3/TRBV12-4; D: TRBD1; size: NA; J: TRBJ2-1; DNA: TGTGCCAGCACAAGGGGGACAGGGGGTTTCTACAATGAGCAGTTCTTC; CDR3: CASTRGTGGFYNEQFF
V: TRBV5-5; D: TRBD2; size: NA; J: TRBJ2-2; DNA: TGTGCCAGCAGCTCCACCGGGACTAGCGGGAGGGGAACCGGGGAGCTGTTTTTT; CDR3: CASSSTGTSGRGTGELFF
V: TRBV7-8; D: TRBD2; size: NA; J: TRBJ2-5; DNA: TGTGCCAGCAGCCCTGTAGCGGGAGGCTCACTTCGAGAAGAGACCCAGTACTTC; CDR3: CASSPVAGGSLREETQYF